What follows is one T cell receptor beta chain and its context. These data come from a study of PD-1 blockade in classical Hodgkin lymphoma. Following autologous stem cell transplantation, relapse occurred in every patient, and exposure to brentuximab vedotin varied. Germline CDR1 LGHNA, CDR2 YNFKEQ. V gave up 1 base and J gave up 4 bases; unmatched junction bases: 10. This CDR3 has 17 amino acids. This table comes from immunoSEQ multiplex PCR, and its TCRdb copy is limited to in-frame clones, with some not included. Of 40,000 or so clones in the sample, roughly 86% were seen once. Sample: peripheral blood mononuclear cells (PBMCs), taken before the second cycle of nivolumab. The TCR originated in a human donor with classical Hodgkin lymphoma. The chain couples TRBV4-2 to TRBJ2-5; 9 bases are a match to TRBD2. The CDR3 region has the DNA TGTGCCAGCAGCCAAGTAATCGCGGGGGGGCAACGAGAGACCCAGTACTTC. This sequence encodes CASSQVIAGGQRETQYF.